The 3 T cell receptor beta chains below all came from one sample that was sequenced in a study of spatial heterogeneity in lung cancer. Time point indicated: blood at routine non-recurrence follow-up after resection. TCRdb fed the 5' RACE reads into MiXCR, producing one record per CDR3 protein. The sample has about 94,000 distinct CDR3 sequences, approximately 19% seen once. The source was PBMCs, collected at follow-up. Every receptor here comes from a male donor with early-stage non-small cell lung cancer.

This clonotype was observed a few times. The chain combines TRBV20-1 with TRBJ2-7, with 9 bases that match TRBD1. V lost 0 bases to trimming and J lost 5 bases; unmatched junction nucleotides: 5. This CDR3 region has 14 residues. The germline V gene has CDR1 DFQATT and CDR2 SNEGSKA (reference sequence). The CDR3 here is CSAREQGARDEQYF. In nucleotides, the CDR3 is TGCAGTGCTAGAGAACAGGGGGCGCGGGACGAGCAGTACTTC.

The genes are TRBV12-3 or TRBV12-4 and TRBJ2-5; no clear D. V lost 5 bases to trimming and J lost 4 bases, with 14 bases between them. The CDR3 length is 14 residues. CDR3 bases: TGTGCCAGCAGTCGAAACCCCGCAATAGAGACCCAGTACTTC. Protein: CASSRNPAIETQYF.

The rearrangement joins TRBV6-5 to TRBJ1-5; TRBD1 is a possible D gene (5 bases). CDR1 MNHEY and CDR2 SVGAGI come from the germline V gene. The CDR3 is 15 amino acids. V gave up 3 bases and J gave up 0 bases, with 9 bases separating them. The CDR3 sequence: CASSYRDGSNQPQHF. The CDR3 DNA is TGTGCCAGCAGTTATAGGGACGGTAGCAATCAGCCCCAGCATTTT.